The rows below give T cell receptor beta chains drawn from one sample of a study of blood T cell repertoires in COVID-19. Generated by immunoSEQ multiplex PCR, the TCRdb table keeps only in-frame clones and is missing some. This sample yields roughly 140,000 clones, of which 84% are seen a single time; 3.5% to 5% belongs to the top ten. Sequenced input: PBMCs or T cells enriched from blood (not recorded which). The receptor source for this set is a man over 45 in a cohort exposed to, infected with or recovered from COVID-19 (not recorded which). Both conserved end residues are part of each CDR3. Each record gives: J gene, clone size, D gene, V gene, CDR3 protein, CDR3 DNA. D genes are given only for firm matches. The size entry is marked missing in some rows and otherwise reads once, few, many or a size class.

TRBJ2-5 - TRBD2 TRBV11-2 CASSSWEGGDQETQYF TGTGCCAGCAGCTCTTGGGAGGGAGGGGACCAAGAGACCCAGTACTTC
TRBJ1-1 - TRBD1 TRBV12-3/TRBV12-4 CASKAGGVTEAFF TGTGCCAGCAAGGCAGGGGGCGTCACTGAAGCTTTCTTT
TRBJ1-1 - TRBD1 TRBV7-9 CASQGGLNTEAFF TGTGCCTCTCAGGGGGGCCTGAACACTGAAGCTTTCTTT
TRBJ2-7 - TRBD1 TRBV5-1 CASSDPGQGAGEQYF TGCGCCAGCAGCGATCCGGGACAGGGGGCCGGAGAGCAGTACTTC
TRBJ2-7 - - TRBV5-1 CASSLAGDSHEQYF TGCGCCAGCAGCTTGGCGGGAGATTCCCACGAGCAGTACTTC
TRBJ1-2 - TRBD1 TRBV25-1 CASSKKWDSRGYTF TGTGCCAGCAGTAAGAAATGGGACAGCAGGGGCTACACCTTC
TRBJ1-6 few - TRBV6-2/TRBV6-3 CASSLRDSNSPLHF TGTGCCAGCAGCCTCAGGGACTCTAATTCACCCCTCCACTTT
TRBJ1-1 - - TRBV5-6 CASSFYDRANTEAFF TGTGCCAGCAGCTTTTATGACAGAGCGAACACTGAAGCTTTCTTT
TRBJ1-1 - - TRBV7-9 CASSTGGVDTEAFF TGTGCCAGCAGCACCGGGGGGGTGGACACTGAAGCTTTCTTT
TRBJ2-3 - TRBD2 TRBV11-3 CASSHLGGESPDTQYF TGTGCCAGCAGCCACCTCGGGGGGGAGTCCCCAGATACGCAGTATTTT
TRBJ1-2 - TRBD1 TRBV7-2 CASSSQGGSLNYGYTF TGTGCCAGCAGCTCCCAGGGGGGCTCCCTTAACTATGGCTACACCTTC
TRBJ1-4 - TRBD1 TRBV30 CASQGATNEKLFF TGTGCCTCCCAGGGGGCGACTAATGAAAAACTGTTTTTT
TRBJ1-2 - TRBD1 TRBV7-2 CASSLIAGGLDGYTF TGTGCCAGCAGCTTGATCGCAGGGGGCTTGGATGGCTACACCTTC
TRBJ2-5 - TRBD1 TRBV28 CASKPAGTGGIETQYF TGTGCCAGCAAGCCCGCCGGGACAGGGGGCATCGAGACCCAGTACTTC
TRBJ1-6 - - TRBV19 CASSPQGFDNSPLHF TGTGCCAGTAGTCCGCAGGGGTTTGATAATTCACCCCTCCACTTT
TRBJ2-1 - TRBD2 TRBV5-1 CASSLLTSGTYNEQFF TGCGCCAGCAGCCTCCTTACTAGCGGGACCTACAATGAGCAGTTCTTC
TRBJ2-1 - TRBD2 TRBV5-4 CASRSGGAGNEQFF TGTGCCAGCAGGAGCGGGGGGGCTGGGAATGAGCAGTTCTTC
TRBJ2-1 - - TRBV7-2 CASAPDGSYNEQFF TGTGCCAGCGCGCCTGACGGGTCTTACAATGAGCAGTTCTTC
TRBJ2-1 few TRBD2 TRBV5-1 CASSPRSGGDYNEQFF TGCGCCAGCAGCCCGAGAAGCGGGGGTGACTACAATGAGCAGTTCTTC
TRBJ2-1 - TRBD2 TRBV9 CASSVLAGGRWEQFF TGTGCCAGCAGCGTTTTAGCGGGGGGGCGATGGGAGCAGTTCTTC